These T cell receptor beta chains were read from a single sample in a study of cytomegalovirus exposure and HLA in healthy donors. Assay: immunoSEQ multiplex PCR; the TCRdb copy retains only in-frame clones and omits some. In the table there are under 200,000 clones, about four fifths of which are singletons. The sequenced sample was PBMCs. These TCRs come from a boy between 10 and 17 years old in good health and CMV-seronegative. CDR3s include the opening cysteine and the closing phenylalanine or tryptophan. Each record gives: V gene, J gene, CDR3 protein.

TRBV11-2	TRBJ2-5	CASSRLSGDRVQYF
TRBV19	TRBJ1-1	CASSIQGAPLNTEAFF
TRBV28	TRBJ2-1	CASSRDRGAGGRNEQFF
TRBV21-1	TRBJ1-2	CATATGAYYGYTF
TRBV19	TRBJ1-4	CASSITGTGNNEKLFF
TRBV2	TRBJ1-6	CATSQGPRNSPLHF
TRBV4-3	TRBJ2-7	CASSQEGTGFYEQYF
TRBV5-1	TRBJ2-2	CASSPGFWGDTGELFF
TRBV29-1	TRBJ2-2	CSVEEGTGELFF
TRBV2	TRBJ2-3	CASSEPSTDTQYF
TRBV5-1	TRBJ2-1	CASSFGGHEQFF
TRBV4-3	TRBJ1-2	CASSPLLHYGYTF
TRBV5-1	TRBJ2-7	CASSLDRGGPSSYEQYF
TRBV7-3	TRBJ2-7	CASSLKRGYEQYF
TRBV19	TRBJ2-3	CASTSGVADTQYF
TRBV2	TRBJ2-3	CASSLLAGDGPDTQYF
TRBV6-4	TRBJ2-1	CASSASGTSGSDEQFF
TRBV6-5	TRBJ1-6	CASSPDRGRNSPLHF
TRBV11-3	TRBJ1-6	CASSSEHRTANSPLHF
TRBV15	TRBJ2-7	CATSSHRDSTYEQYF
TRBV29-1	TRBJ2-1	CSVAGRWNEQFF
TRBV28	TRBJ2-7	CASRLAGEQYF
TRBV7-3	TRBJ1-1	CASSSGGSRNTEAFF
TRBV19	TRBJ2-3	CASSFRHRGTTDTQYF
TRBV13	TRBJ2-1	CASSLGTGLVNEQFF
TRBV18	TRBJ1-1	CASSPNTGLEAFF
TRBV7-2	TRBJ2-4	CASSLGSTKNIQYF
TRBV28	TRBJ2-1	CASSLGLADNEQFF
TRBV27	TRBJ2-5	CASTKWINRGLAGDETQYF
TRBV6-1	TRBJ1-1	CASSEYGVSTEAFF
TRBV4-3	TRBJ2-5	CASSHRDRVEETQYF
TRBV19	TRBJ1-2	CASSVAETYGYTF
TRBV30	TRBJ2-5	CAWSIAGGPETQYF
TRBV9	TRBJ2-5	CASSVGGLAGVGGETQYF
TRBV20-1	TRBJ2-7	CSAASSVEQYF
TRBV11-2	TRBJ2-7	CASSLAQAYEQYF
TRBV12-5	TRBJ1-1	CASGPGTEAFF
TRBV6-5	TRBJ2-1	CASSYSGGRPEQFF
TRBV6-1	TRBJ1-4	CASSGGQGWEKLFF
TRBV7-2	TRBJ1-5	CASSSTGGYNQPQHF
TRBV2	TRBJ2-5	CASRANRLQETQYF
TRBV28	TRBJ2-1	CASGRLGPTQFF
TRBV11-3	TRBJ2-3	CASSLAPAGGADTQYF
TRBV15	TRBJ2-3	CATSGRGQDTQYF
TRBV27	TRBJ2-1	CASSLYATSVDNEQFF
TRBV7-2	TRBJ2-7	CASSFVAAPGEEQYF
TRBV6-7	TRBJ2-2	CASSYSPRQGEDTGELFF
TRBV19	TRBJ1-5	CASSGGDQPQHF
TRBV6-5	TRBJ2-1	CASSFSGLADYNEQFF
TRBV2	TRBJ1-2	CASRETGRGANYGYTF
TRBV27	TRBJ1-2	CASSLSRSGWGGYTF
TRBV5-1	TRBJ1-1	CASSLRGGLNTEAFF
TRBV9	TRBJ1-3	CASSAPQGQRGRGGNTIYF
TRBV10-2	TRBJ1-4	CASADNMGAYEKLFF
TRBV6-5	TRBJ2-7	CASRRQGVGEQYF
TRBV2	TRBJ2-7	CASTGIGGVPYEQYF
TRBV5-4	TRBJ2-7	CASSWGTPGYEQYF
TRBV4-3	TRBJ1-5	CASSQVGGSQPQHF
TRBV7-9	TRBJ2-3	CASSSRGETDTQYF
TRBV29-1	TRBJ1-1	CSVDDSEAFF